The clone carrying this TCR beta chain was recorded many times. The sample belongs to a study of tumor-infiltrating lymphocytes in primary liver carcinoma. The investigators made TCR beta cDNA from roughly 0.45 ug total RNA, using a constant-region primer. A slightly modified ARM-PCR protocol with three nested multiplex PCR rounds produced these TCR beta libraries. For around 9 cycles apiece, the opening two PCR rounds ran with TRBV1-TRBV30 forward primers and a C-beta reverse primer. TCRdb reprocessed the multiplex PCR reads with MiXCR, giving one entry per CDR3 protein. This sample has approximately 300,000 distinct CDR3 sequences, with approximately 60% found just once. The CDR3 has 13 residues. V lost 4 bases, J lost 6 bases, and 13 bases lay in between. Blood RNA came from unsorted whole blood; germline DNA was also extracted. Before surgery, four milliliters of EDTA blood were taken.

The chain joins TRBV12-3 or TRBV12-4 to TRBJ2-7; maybe TRBD1 (8 bases). Source material: peripheral blood. The clonotype originates from a man between 35 and 55 years old with primary liver carcinoma and hepatitis B virus infection. The CDR3 protein is CASSWTGRGEQYF. In DNA form, the CDR3 reads TGTGCCAGCAGTTGGACAGGGAGGGGCGAGCAGTACTTC.